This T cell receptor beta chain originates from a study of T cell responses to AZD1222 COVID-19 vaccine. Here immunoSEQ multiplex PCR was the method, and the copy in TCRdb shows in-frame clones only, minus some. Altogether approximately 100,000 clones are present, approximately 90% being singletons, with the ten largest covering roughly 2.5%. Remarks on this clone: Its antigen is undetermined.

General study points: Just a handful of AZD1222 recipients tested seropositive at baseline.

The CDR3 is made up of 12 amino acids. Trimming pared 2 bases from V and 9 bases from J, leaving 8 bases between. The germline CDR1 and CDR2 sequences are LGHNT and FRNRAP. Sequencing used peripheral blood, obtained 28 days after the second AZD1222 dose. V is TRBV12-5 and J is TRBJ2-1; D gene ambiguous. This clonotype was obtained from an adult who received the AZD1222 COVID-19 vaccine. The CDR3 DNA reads TGTGCTAGTGGTTTGCTAGACGCTGAGCAGTTCTTC. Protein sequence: CASGLLDAEQFF.